This TCR beta chain was found in a study of blood T cell repertoires in COVID-19. Study information: PBMCs, B-cell-depleted T cells, or T cells were the source of the cDNA or gDNA that made up the material.

CDR3 size: 15 residues. Germline-derived CDR1 and CDR2 are SGHNT and YYREEE (reference sequence). The trim removed 4 bases at V and 5 bases at J, leaving 9 bases unmatched. The method was immunoSEQ multiplex PCR; TCRdb's version includes in-frame clones alone and lacks a portion of them. The table lists some 180,000 clones, over 70% of them singletons. Sequencing used peripheral blood. The TCR sequence derives from a woman in her thirties or forties with COVID-19, enrolled during active disease. This chain links TRBV5-4 with TRBJ2-5; 9 bases line up with TRBD1. The CDR3 here is CASSEPGQGWETQYF. CDR3 DNA: TGTGCCAGCAGCGAGCCGGGACAGGGATGGGAGACCCAGTACTTC.